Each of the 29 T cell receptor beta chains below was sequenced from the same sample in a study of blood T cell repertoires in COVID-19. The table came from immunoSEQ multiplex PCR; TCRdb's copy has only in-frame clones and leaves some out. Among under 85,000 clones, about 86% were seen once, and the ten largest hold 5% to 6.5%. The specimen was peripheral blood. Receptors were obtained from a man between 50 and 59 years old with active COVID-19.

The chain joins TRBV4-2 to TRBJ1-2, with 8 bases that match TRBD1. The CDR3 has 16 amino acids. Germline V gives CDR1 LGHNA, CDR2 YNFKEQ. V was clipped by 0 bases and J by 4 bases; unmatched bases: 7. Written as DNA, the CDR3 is TGTGCCAGCAGCCAAGATGAAGCAGGGGGCCTCTATGGCTACACCTTC. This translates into CASSQDEAGGLYGYTF.

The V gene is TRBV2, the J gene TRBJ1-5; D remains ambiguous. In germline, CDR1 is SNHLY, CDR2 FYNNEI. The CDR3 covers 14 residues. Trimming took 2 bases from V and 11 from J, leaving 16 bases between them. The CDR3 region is CASSELQASRTQHF. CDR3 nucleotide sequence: TGTGCCAGCAGTGAACTTCAGGCCTCTCGGACCCAGCATTTT.

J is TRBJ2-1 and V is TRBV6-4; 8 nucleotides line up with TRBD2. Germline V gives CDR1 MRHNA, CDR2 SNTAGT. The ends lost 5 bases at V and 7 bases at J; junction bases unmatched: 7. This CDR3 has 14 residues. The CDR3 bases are TGTGCCAGCAGTTGTCGGGAGGGCCGGAATGAGCAGTTCTTC. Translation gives CASSCREGRNEQFF.

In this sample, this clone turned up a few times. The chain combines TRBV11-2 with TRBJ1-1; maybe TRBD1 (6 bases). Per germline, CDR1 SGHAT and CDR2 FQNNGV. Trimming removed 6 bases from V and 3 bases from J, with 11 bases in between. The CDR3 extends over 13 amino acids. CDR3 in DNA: TGTGCCAGCAGTCAAGACAGGTACACTGAAGCTTTCTTT. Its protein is CASSQDRYTEAFF.

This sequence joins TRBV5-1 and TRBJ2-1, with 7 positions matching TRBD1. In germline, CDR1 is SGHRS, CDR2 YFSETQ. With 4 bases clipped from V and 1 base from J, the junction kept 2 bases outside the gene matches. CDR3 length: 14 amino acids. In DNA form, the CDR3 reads TGCGCCAGCAGCAGGGACAGATCCTACAATGAGCAGTTCTTC. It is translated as CASSRDRSYNEQFF.

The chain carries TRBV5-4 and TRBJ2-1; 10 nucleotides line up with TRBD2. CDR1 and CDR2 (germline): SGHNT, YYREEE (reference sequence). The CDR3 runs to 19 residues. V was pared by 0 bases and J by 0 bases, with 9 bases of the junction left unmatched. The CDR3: CASSLARGAGGGSYNEQFF. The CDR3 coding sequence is TGTGCCAGCAGCTTGGCGAGGGGAGCGGGAGGGGGCTCCTACAATGAGCAGTTCTTC.

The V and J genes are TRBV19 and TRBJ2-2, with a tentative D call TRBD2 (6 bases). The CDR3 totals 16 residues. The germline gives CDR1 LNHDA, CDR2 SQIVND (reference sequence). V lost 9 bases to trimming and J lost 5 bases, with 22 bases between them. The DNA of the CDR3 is TGTGCCAGCCTCTTCTCCTTTGCGGGGCAAACCGGGGAGCTGTTTTTT. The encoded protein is CASLFSFAGQTGELFF.

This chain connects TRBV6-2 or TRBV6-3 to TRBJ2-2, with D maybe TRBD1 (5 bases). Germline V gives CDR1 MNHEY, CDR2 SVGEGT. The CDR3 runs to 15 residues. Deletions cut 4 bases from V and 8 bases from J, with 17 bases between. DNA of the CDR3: TGTGCCAGCAGTTGGACAAAAGGGGTGGCTGGGGAGCTGTTTTTT. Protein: CASSWTKGVAGELFF.

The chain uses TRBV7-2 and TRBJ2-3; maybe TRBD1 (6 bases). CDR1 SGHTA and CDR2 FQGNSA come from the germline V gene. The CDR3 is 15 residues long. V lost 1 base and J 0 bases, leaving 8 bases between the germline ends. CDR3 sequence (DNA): TGTGCCAGCAGCTTAGACAGGGCGAGCACAGATACGCAGTATTTT. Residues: CASSLDRASTDTQYF.

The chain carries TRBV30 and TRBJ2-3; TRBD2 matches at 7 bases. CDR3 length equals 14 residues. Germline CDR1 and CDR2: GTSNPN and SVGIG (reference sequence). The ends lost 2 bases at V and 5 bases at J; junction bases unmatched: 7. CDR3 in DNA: TGTGCCTGGAGTTCAGCGGGGAGGATAGATACGCAGTATTTT. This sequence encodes CAWSSAGRIDTQYF.

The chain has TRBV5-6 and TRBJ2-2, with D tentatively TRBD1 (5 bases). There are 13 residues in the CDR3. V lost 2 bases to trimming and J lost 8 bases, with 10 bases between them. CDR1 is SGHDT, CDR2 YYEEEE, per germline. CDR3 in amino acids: CASSFGAGGELFF. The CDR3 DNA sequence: TGTGCCAGCAGCTTTGGGGCAGGGGGGGAGCTGTTTTTT.

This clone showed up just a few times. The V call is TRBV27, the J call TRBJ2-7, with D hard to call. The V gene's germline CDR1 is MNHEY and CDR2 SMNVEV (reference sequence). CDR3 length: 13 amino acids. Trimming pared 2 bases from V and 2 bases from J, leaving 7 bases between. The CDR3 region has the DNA TGTGCCAGCAGTTTAGACTCAACCTACGAGCAGTACTTC. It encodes CASSLDSTYEQYF.

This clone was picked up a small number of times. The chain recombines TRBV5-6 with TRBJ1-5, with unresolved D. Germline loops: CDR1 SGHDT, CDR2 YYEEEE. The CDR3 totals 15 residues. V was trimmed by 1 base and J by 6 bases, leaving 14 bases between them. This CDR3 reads CASSLSTGSPQPQHF. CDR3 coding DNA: TGTGCCAGCAGCTTGTCAACGGGGTCCCCTCAGCCCCAGCATTTT.

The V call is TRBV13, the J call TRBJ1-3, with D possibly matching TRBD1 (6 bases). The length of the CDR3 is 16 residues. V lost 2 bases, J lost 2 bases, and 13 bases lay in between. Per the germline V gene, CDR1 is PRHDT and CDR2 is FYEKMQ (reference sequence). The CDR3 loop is CASSLLQGTAGNTIYF. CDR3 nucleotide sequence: TGTGCCAGCAGCTTATTACAGGGTACGGCTGGAAACACCATATATTTT.

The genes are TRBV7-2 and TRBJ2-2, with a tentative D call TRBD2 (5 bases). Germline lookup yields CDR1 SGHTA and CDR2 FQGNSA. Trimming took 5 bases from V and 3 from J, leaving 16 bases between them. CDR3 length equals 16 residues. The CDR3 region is CASSPFPRGDTGELFF. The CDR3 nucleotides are TGTGCCAGCAGCCCCTTCCCCCGGGGAGACACCGGGGAGCTGTTTTTT.

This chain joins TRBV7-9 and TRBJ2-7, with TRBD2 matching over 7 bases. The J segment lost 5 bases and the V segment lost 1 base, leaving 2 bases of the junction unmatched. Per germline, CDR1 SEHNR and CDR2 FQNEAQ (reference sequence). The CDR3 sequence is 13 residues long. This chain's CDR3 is CASSLGGRDEQYF. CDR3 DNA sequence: TGTGCCAGCAGCTTAGGGGGGAGGGACGAGCAGTACTTC.

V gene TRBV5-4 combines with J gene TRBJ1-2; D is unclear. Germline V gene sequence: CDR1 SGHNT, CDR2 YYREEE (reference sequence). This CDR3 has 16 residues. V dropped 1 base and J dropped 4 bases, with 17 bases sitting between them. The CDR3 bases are TGTGCCAGCAGCTTGTATCAGGCTTTTTTTGGCTATGGCTACACCTTC. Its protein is CASSLYQAFFGYGYTF.

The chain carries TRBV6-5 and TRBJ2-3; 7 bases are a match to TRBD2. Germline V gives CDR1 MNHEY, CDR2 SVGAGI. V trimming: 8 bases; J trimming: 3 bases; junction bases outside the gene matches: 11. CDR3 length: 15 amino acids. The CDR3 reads CASSGLLRGTDTQYF. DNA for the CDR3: TGTGCCAGCTCGGGTTTGTTGCGGGGGACAGATACGCAGTATTTT.

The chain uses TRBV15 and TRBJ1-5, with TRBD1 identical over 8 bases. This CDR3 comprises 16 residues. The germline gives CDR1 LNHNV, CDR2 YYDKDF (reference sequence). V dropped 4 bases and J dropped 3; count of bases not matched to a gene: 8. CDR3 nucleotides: TGTGCCACCAGCATCGGACAGGGTGGTTTCAATCAGCCCCAGCATTTT. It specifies CATSIGQGGFNQPQHF.

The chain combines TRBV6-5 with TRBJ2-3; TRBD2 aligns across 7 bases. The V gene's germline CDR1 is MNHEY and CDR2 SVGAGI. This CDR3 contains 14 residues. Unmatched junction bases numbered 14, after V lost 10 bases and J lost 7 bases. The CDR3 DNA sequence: TGTGCCACATACCCGGGCGGGAGAGGAAATACGCAGTATTTT. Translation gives CATYPGGRGNTQYF.

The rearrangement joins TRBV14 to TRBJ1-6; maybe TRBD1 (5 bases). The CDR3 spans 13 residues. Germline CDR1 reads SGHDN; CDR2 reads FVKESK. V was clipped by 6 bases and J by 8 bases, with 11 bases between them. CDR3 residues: CASSRQTYSPLHF. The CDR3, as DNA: TGTGCCAGCAGTAGACAGACTTATTCACCCCTCCACTTT.

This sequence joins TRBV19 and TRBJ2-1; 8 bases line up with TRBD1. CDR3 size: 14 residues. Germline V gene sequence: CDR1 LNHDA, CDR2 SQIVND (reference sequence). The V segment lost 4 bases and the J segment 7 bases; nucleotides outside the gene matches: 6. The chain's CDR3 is CASSRTGRRNEQFF. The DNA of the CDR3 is TGTGCCAGTAGTAGGACAGGGCGGCGAAATGAGCAGTTCTTC.

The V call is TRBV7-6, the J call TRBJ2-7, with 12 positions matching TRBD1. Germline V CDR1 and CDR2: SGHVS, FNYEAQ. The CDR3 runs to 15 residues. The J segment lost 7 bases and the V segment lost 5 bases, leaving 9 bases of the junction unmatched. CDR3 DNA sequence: TGTGCCAGCAGCCCGTCTAGGGACAGGGGGCTTGAGCAGTACTTC. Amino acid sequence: CASSPSRDRGLEQYF.

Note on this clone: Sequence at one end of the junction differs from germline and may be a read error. The CDR3 sequence: CAGSPRYGANVLTF. Written as DNA, the CDR3 is TGTGCCGGCAGCCCTAGGTATGGGGCCAACGTCCTGACTTTC. V is TRBV7-9 and J is TRBJ2-6, with D unclear. From germline, CDR1 is SEHNR and CDR2 FQNEAQ (reference sequence). The CDR3 runs to 14 residues.

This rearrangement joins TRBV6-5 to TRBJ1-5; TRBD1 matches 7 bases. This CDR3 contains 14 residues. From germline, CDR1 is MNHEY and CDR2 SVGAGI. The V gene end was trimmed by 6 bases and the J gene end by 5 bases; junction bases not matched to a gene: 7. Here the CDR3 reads CASRQNRGYQPQHF. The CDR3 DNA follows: TGTGCCAGCAGGCAAAACAGGGGTTATCAGCCCCAGCATTTT.

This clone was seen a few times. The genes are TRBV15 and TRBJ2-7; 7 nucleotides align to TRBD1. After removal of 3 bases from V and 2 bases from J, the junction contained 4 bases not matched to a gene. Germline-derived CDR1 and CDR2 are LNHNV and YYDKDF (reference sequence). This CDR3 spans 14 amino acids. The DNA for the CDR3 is TGTGCCACCAGCAGGACGGACAGGACCTACGAGCAGTACTTC. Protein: CATSRTDRTYEQYF.

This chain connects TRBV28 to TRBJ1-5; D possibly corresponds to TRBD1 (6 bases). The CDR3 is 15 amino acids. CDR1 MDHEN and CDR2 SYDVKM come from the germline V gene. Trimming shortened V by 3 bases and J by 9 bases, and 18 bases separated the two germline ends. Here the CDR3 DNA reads TGTGCCAGCAGTTTGCCCGGACAGCTGGCAGTGCCCCAGCATTTT. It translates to CASSLPGQLAVPQHF. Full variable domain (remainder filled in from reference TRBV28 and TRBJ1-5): DVKVTQSSRYLVKRTGEKVFLECVQDMDHENMFWYRQDPGLGLRLIYFSYDVKMKEKGDIPEGYSVSREKKERFSLILESASTNQTSMYLCASSLPGQLAVPQHFGDGTRLSIL.

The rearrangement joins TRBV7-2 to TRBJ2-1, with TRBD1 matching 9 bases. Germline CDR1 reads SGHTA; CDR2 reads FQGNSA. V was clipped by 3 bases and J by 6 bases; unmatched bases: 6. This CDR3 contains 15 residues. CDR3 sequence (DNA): TGTGCCAGCAGCTTGGAGCCGGGACAGGGCAATGAGCAGTTCTTC. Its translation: CASSLEPGQGNEQFF.

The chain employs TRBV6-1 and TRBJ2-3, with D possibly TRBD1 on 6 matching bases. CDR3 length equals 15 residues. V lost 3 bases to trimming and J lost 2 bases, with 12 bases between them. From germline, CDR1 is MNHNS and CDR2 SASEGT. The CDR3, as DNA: TGTGCCAGCAGTGAGCAGGGGTGGGACACAGATACGCAGTATTTT. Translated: CASSEQGWDTDTQYF.